This is a list of T cell receptor beta chains from one sample in a study of human versus mouse CDR3 diversity and MHC coevolution. Some clones are missing from TCRdb's copy, which holds only in-frame ones; the method was immunoSEQ multiplex PCR. Found here are about 81,000 clones, approximately 92% of them singletons; the top ten hold 1.2% to 1.5%. Sequencing input: naive CD4+ T cells from blood. Receptor source: a person between 25 and 75 years old in good health. Both conserved end residues are trimmed from each CDR3.

j_call	v_call	cdr3_aa
TRBJ2-7	TRBV28	ASSGRTRGTYEQY
TRBJ1-1	TRBV28	ASSPPTGRAEAF
TRBJ2-1	TRBV5-1	ASSLDGAGGYNEQF
TRBJ1-2	TRBV6-5	ASSPGGQNYGYT
TRBJ1-2	TRBV7-2	ASTLGGGEYGYT
TRBJ1-3	TRBV28	ASSPPGRVVGNTIY
TRBJ1-1	TRBV14	ASSPLVGAFAEAF
TRBJ2-7	TRBV30	AWSPRVGQY
TRBJ2-7	TRBV7-7	ASSLRTDYEQY
TRBJ2-7	TRBV19	ASSMAGSPYEQY
TRBJ2-6	TRBV28	ATAGADRASGANVLT
TRBJ2-7	TRBV18	ASSRSRPYEQY
TRBJ1-1	TRBV6-5	ASSYSNSEENTEAF
TRBJ2-2	TRBV7-8	ASSLFSVRNGVTGELF
TRBJ2-1	TRBV27	ASSARENEQF
TRBJ2-5	TRBV2	ASRAVRSQETQY
TRBJ2-1	TRBV19	ASSMVMPLGNEQF
TRBJ2-3	TRBV4-3	ASSLAERTDTQY
TRBJ2-7	TRBV7-9	ASSLRTGMGSYEQY
TRBJ2-1	TRBV6-4	ASSEGGGASYNEQF